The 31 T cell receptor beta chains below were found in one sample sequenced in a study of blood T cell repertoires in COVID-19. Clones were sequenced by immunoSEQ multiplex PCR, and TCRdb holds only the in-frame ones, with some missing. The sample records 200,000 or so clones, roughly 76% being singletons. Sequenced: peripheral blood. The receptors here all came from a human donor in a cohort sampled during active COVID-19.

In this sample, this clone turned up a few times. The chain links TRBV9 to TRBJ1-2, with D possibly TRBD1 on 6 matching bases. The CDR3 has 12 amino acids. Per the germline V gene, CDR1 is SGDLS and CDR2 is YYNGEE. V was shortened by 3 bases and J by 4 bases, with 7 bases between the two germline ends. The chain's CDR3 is CASSGGLYGYTF. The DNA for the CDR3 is TGTGCCAGCAGCGGGGGGCTCTATGGCTACACCTTC.

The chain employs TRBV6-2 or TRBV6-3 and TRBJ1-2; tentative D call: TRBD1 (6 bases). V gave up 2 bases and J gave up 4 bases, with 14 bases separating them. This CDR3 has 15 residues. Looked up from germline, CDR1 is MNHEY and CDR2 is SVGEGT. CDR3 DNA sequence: TGTGCCAGCAGTTACGTTGGGGGCGCCGGCTATGGCTACACCTTC. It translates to CASSYVGGAGYGYTF.

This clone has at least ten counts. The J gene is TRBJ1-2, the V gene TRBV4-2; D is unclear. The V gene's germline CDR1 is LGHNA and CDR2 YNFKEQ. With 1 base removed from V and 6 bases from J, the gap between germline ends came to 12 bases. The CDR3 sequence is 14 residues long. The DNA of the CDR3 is TGTGCCAGCAGCCAAGGTGAGGTAACGGATGGCTACACCTTC. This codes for CASSQGEVTDGYTF.

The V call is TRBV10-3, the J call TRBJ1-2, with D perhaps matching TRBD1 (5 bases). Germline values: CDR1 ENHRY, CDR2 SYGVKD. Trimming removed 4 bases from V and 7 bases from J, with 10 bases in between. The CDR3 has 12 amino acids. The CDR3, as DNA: TGTGCCATCAGTGGGGGGGAACCTGGCTACACCTTC. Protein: CAISGGEPGYTF.

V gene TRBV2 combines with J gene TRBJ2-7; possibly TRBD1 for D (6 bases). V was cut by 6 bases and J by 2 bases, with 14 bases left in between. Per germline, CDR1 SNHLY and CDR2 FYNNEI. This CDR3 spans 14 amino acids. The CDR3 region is CASSYRVSPYEQYF. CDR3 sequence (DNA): TGTGCCAGCAGCTACAGGGTCTCTCCCTACGAGCAGTACTTC. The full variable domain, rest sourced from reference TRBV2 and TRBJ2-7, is EPEVTQTPSHQVTQMGQEVILRCVPISNHLYFYWYRQILGQKVEFLVSFYNNEISEKSEIFDDQFSVERPDGSNFTLKIRSTKLEDSAMYFCASSYRVSPYEQYFGPGTRLTVT.

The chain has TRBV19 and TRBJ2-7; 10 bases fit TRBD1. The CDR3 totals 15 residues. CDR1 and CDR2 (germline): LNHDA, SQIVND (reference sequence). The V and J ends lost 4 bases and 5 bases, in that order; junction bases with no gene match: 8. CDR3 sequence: CASSRRQGTGDEQYF. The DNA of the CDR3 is TGTGCCAGTAGTAGGAGGCAAGGGACAGGGGACGAGCAGTACTTC.

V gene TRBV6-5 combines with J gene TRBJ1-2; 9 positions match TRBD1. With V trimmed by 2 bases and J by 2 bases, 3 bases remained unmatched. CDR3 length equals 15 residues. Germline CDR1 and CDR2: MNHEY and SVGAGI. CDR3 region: CASSYAGTGNYGYTF. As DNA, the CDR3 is TGTGCCAGCAGTTACGCCGGGACAGGGAACTATGGCTACACCTTC.

In DNA, the CDR3 is TGTGCCAGCAGTTACCAGGTTGCAACTAATGAAAAACTGTTTTTT. Translated, it gives CASSYQVATNEKLFF. The rearrangement links TRBV6-6 to TRBJ1-4; D is unresolved. This CDR3 is built from 15 residues. Trimming shortened V by 2 bases and J by 0 bases, and 7 bases separated the two germline ends. CDR1 is MNHNY and CDR2 is SVGAGI in the germline V gene (reference sequence).

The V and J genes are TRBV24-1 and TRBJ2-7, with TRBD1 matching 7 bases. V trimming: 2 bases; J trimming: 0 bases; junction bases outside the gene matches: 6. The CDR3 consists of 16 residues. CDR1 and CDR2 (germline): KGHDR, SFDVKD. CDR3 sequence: CATSDSGTASSYEQYF. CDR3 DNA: TGTGCCACCAGTGATTCCGGGACAGCCAGCTCCTACGAGCAGTACTTC.

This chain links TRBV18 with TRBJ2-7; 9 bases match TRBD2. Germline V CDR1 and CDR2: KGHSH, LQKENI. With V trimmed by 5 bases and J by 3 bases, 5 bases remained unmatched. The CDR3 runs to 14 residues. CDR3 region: CASSETSGFYEQYF. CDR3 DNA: TGTGCCAGCTCAGAGACTAGCGGATTCTACGAGCAGTACTTC.

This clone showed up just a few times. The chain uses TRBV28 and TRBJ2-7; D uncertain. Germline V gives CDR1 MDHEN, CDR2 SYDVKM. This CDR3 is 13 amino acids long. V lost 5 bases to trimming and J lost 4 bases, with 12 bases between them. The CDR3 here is CASSPRVWYEQYF. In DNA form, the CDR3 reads TGTGCCAGCAGTCCACGGGTCTGGTACGAGCAGTACTTC. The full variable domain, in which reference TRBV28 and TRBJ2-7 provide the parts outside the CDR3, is DVKVTQSSRYLVKRTGEKVFLECVQDMDHENMFWYRQDPGLGLRLIYFSYDVKMKEKGDIPEGYSVSREKKERFSLILESASTNQTSMYLCASSPRVWYEQYFGPGTRLTVT.

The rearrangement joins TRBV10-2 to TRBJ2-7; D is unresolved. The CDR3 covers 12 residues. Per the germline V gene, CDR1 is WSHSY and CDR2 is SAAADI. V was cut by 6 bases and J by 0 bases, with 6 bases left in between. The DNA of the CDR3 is TGCGCCAGCAGCCGTAGCTCCTACGAGCAGTACTTC. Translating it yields CASSRSSYEQYF.

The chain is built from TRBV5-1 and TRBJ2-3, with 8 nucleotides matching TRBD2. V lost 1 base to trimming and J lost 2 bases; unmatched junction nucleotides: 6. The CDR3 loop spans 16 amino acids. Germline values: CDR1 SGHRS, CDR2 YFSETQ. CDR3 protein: CASSLRSSGSTDTQYF. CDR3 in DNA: TGCGCCAGCAGCTTGAGGTCTAGCGGGTCCACAGATACGCAGTATTTT.

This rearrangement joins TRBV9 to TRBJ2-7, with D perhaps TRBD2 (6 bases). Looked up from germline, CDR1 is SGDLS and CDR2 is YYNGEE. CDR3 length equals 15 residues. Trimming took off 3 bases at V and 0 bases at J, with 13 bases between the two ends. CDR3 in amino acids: CASSAGGDSSYEQYF. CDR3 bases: TGTGCCAGCAGCGCCGGTGGGGACTCCTCCTACGAGCAGTACTTC.

CDR3 sequence reads: CASSVGGVNSPLHF. The CDR3 bases are TGTGCCAGCAGCGTAGGGGGAGTAAATTCACCCCTCCACTTT. The chain uses TRBV9 and TRBJ1-6; D unclear. The CDR3 consists of 14 residues. Trimming left V 0 bases short and J 7 bases short, with 8 bases between. Per germline, CDR1 SGDLS and CDR2 YYNGEE.

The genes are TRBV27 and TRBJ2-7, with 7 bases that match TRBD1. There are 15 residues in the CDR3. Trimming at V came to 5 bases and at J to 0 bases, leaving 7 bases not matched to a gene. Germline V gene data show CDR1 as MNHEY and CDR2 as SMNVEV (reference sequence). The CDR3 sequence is CASSNRGVRSYEQYF. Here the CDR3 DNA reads TGTGCCAGCAGTAACAGGGGAGTCCGCTCCTACGAGCAGTACTTC.

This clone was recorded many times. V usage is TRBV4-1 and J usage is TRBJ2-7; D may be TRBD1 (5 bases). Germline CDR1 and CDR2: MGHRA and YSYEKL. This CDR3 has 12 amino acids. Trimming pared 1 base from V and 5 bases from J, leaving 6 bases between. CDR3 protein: CASSQVGDEQYF. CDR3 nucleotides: TGCGCCAGCAGCCAAGTAGGGGACGAGCAGTACTTC.

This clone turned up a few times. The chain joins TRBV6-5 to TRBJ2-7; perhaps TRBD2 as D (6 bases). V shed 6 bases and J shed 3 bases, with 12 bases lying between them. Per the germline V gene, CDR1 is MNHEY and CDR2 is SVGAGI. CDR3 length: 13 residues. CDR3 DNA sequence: TGTGCCAGCAGCCCCGGACTAAACTACGAGCAGTACTTC. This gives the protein CASSPGLNYEQYF.

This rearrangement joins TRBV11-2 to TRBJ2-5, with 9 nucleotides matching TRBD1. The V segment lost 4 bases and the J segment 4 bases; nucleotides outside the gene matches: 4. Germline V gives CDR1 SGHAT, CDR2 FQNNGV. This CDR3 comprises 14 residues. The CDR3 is CASSSGTGLETQYF. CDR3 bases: TGTGCCAGCAGCTCCGGGACAGGGCTAGAGACCCAGTACTTC.

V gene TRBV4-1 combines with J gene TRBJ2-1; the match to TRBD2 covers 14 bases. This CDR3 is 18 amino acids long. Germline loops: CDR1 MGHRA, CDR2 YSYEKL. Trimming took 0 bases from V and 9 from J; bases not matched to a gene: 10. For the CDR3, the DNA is TGCGCCAGCAGCCAAGAGTTAAGGGGACTAGCGGGAGCTCGTGAGCAGTTCTTC. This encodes CASSQELRGLAGAREQFF.

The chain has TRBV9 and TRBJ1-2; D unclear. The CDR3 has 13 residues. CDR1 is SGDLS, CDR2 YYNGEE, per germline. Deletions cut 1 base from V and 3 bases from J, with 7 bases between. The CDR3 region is CASSVQEYYGYTF. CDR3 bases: TGTGCCAGCAGCGTACAGGAATACTATGGCTACACCTTC.

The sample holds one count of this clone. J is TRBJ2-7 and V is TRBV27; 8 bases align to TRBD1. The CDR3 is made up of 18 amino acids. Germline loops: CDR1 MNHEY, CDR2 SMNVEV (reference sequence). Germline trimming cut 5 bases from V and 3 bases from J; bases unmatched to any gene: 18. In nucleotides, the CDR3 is TGTGCCAGCAGTACTCTTACCGGGACAGGTACGGCAATCTACGAGCAGTACTTC. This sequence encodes CASSTLTGTGTAIYEQYF.

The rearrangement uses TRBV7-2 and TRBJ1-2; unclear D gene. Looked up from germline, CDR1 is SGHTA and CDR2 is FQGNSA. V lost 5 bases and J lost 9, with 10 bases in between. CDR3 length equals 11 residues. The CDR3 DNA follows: TGTGCCAGCAGCCCCCAGGATAGCTACACCTTC. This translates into CASSPQDSYTF.

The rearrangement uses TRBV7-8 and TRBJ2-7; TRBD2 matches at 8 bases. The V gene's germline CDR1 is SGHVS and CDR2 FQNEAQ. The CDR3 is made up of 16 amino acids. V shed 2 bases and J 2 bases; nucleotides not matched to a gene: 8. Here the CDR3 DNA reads TGTGCCAGCAGCTTATTCGGGAGGGCCCCCCCCTACGAGCAGTACTTC. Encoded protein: CASSLFGRAPPYEQYF.

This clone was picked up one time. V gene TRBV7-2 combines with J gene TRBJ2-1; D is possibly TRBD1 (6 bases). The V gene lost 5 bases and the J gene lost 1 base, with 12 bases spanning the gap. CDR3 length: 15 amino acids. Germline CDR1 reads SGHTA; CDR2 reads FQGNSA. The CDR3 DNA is TGTGCCAGCAGCGGGGGACACACTTCCTACAATGAGCAGTTCTTC. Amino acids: CASSGGHTSYNEQFF.

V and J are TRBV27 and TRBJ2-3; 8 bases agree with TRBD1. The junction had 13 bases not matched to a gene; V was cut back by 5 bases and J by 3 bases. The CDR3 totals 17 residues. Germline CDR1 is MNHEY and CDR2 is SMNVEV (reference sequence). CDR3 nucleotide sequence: TGTGCCAGCAGTCCCCCCCAGGGGGCGCGTGGAACAGATACGCAGTATTTT. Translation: CASSPPQGARGTDTQYF.

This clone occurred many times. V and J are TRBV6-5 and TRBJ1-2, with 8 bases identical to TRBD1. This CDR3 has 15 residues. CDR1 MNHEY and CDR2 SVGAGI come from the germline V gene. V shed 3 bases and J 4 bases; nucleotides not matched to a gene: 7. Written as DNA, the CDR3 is TGTGCCAGCAGTTATAACGACAGGGGAGCCTATGGCTACACCTTC. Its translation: CASSYNDRGAYGYTF.

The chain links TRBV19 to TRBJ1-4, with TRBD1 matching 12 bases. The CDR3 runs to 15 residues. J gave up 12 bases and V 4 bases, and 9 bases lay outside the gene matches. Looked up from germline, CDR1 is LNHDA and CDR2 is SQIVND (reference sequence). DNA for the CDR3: TGTGCCAGTAGTAGGTCGGGACAGGGGGCGACGGAACTGTTTTTT. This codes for CASSRSGQGATELFF.

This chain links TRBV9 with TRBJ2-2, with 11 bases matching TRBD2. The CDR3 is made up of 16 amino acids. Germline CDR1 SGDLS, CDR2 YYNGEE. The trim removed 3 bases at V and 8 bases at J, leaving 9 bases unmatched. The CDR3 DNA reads TGTGCCAGCAGCGCTTTGGCCCTAGCGGGAGGAGGGGAGCTGTTTTTT. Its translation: CASSALALAGGGELFF.

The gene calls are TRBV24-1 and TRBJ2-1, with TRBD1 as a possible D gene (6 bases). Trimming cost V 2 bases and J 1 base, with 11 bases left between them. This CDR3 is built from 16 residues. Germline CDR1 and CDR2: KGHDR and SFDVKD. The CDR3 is CATSDSTGASYNEQFF. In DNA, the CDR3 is TGTGCCACCAGTGATTCGACAGGAGCTTCCTACAATGAGCAGTTCTTC.

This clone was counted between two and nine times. CDR3 DNA: TGTGCCAGCAGCTTGCTGACAGGGGGCACTGAAGCTTTCTTT. Amino acid sequence: CASSLLTGGTEAFF. The rearrangement links TRBV28 to TRBJ1-1; 9 nucleotides align to TRBD1. The CDR3 is 14 amino acids. In germline, CDR1 is MDHEN, CDR2 SYDVKM. Trimming removed 6 bases from V and 4 bases from J; junction bases left unmatched: 6. The full variable domain, completed using reference TRBV28 and TRBJ1-1, is DVKVTQSSRYLVKRTGEKVFLECVQDMDHENMFWYRQDPGLGLRLIYFSYDVKMKEKGDIPEGYSVSREKKERFSLILESASTNQTSMYLCASSLLTGGTEAFFGQGTRLTVV.